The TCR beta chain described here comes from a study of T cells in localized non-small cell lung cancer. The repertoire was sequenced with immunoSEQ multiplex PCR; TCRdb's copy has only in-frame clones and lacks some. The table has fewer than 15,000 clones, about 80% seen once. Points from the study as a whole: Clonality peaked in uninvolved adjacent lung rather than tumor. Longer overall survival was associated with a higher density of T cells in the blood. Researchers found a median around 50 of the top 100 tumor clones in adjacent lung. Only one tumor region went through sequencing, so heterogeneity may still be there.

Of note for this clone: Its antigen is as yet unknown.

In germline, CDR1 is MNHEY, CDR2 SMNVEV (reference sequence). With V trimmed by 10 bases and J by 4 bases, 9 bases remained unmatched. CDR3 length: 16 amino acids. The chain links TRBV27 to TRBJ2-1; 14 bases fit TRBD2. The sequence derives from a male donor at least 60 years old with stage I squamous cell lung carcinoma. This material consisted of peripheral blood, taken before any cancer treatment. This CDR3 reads CATARLAGGSYNEQFF. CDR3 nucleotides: TGTGCCACAGCCCGACTAGCGGGAGGGTCTTACAATGAGCAGTTCTTC.